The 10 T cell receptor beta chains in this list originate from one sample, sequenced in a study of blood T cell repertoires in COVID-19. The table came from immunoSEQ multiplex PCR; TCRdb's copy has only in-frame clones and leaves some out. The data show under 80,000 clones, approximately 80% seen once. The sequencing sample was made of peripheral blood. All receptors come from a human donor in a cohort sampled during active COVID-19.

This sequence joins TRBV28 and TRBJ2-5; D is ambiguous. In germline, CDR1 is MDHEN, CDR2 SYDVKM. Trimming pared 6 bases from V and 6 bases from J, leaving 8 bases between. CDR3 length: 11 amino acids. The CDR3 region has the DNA TGTGCCAGCAGCTCGAGGAAGACCCAGTACTTC. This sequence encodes CASSSRKTQYF.

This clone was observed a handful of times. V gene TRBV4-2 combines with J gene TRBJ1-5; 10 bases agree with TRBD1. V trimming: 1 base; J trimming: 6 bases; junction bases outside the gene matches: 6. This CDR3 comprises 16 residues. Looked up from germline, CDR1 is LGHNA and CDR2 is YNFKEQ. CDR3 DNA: TGTGCCAGCAGCCAAGGACAGGGGGCGATAAGTCAGCCCCAGCATTTT. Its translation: CASSQGQGAISQPQHF.

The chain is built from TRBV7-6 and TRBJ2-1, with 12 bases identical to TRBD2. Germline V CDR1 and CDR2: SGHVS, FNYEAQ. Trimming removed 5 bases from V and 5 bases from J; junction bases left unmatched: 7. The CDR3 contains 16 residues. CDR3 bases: TGTGCCAGCAGCCCCCGACTAGCGGGAGCGAACAATGAGCAGTTCTTC. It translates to CASSPRLAGANNEQFF. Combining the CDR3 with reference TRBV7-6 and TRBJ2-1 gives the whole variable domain GAGVSQSPRYKVTKRGQDVALRCDPISGHVSLYWYRQALGQGPEFLTYFNYEAQQDKSGLPNDRFSAERPEGSISTLTIQRTEQRDSAMYRCASSPRLAGANNEQFFGPGTRLTVL.

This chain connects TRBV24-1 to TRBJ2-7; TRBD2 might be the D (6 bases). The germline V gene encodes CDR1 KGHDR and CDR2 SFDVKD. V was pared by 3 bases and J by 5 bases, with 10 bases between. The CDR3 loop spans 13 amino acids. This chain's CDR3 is CATSDHIADEQYF. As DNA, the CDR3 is TGTGCCACCAGTGATCATATAGCGGACGAGCAGTACTTC.

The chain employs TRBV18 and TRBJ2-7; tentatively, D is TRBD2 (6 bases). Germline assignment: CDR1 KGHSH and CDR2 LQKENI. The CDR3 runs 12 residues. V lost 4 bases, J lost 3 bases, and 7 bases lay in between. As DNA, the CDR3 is TGTGCCAGCTCACGGGGGGACTACGAGCAGTACTTC. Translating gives CASSRGDYEQYF.

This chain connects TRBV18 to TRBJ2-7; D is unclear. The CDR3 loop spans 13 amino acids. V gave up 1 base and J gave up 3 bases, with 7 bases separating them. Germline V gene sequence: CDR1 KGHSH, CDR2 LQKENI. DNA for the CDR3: TGTGCCAGCTCACCACTCTCCAGCTACGAGCAGTACTTC. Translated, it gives CASSPLSSYEQYF.

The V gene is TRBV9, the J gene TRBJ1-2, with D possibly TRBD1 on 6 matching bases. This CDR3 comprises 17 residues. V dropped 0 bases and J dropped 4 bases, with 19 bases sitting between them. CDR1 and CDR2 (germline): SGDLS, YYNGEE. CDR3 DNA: TGTGCCAGCAGCGTAGATCTAACTGGGGGCCGGCCCTATGGCTACACCTTC. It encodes CASSVDLTGGRPYGYTF.

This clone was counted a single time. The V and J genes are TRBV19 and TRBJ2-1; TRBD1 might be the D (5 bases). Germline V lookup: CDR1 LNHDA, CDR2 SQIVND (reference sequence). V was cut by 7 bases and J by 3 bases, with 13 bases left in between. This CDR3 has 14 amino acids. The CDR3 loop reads CASTPDIDYNEQFF. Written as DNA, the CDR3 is TGTGCCAGTACCCCGGACATCGACTACAATGAGCAGTTCTTC.

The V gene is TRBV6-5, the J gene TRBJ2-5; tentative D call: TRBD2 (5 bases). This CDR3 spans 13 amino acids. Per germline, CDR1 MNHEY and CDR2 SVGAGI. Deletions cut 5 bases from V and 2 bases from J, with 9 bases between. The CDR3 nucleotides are TGTGCCAGCAGTCCTCGAGGGCAAGAGACCCAGTACTTC. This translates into CASSPRGQETQYF.

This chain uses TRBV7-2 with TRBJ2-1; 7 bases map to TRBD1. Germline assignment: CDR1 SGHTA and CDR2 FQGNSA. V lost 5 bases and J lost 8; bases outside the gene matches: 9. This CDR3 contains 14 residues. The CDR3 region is CASSERQGPDEQFF. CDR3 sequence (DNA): TGTGCCAGCAGCGAGCGACAGGGCCCTGATGAGCAGTTCTTC.